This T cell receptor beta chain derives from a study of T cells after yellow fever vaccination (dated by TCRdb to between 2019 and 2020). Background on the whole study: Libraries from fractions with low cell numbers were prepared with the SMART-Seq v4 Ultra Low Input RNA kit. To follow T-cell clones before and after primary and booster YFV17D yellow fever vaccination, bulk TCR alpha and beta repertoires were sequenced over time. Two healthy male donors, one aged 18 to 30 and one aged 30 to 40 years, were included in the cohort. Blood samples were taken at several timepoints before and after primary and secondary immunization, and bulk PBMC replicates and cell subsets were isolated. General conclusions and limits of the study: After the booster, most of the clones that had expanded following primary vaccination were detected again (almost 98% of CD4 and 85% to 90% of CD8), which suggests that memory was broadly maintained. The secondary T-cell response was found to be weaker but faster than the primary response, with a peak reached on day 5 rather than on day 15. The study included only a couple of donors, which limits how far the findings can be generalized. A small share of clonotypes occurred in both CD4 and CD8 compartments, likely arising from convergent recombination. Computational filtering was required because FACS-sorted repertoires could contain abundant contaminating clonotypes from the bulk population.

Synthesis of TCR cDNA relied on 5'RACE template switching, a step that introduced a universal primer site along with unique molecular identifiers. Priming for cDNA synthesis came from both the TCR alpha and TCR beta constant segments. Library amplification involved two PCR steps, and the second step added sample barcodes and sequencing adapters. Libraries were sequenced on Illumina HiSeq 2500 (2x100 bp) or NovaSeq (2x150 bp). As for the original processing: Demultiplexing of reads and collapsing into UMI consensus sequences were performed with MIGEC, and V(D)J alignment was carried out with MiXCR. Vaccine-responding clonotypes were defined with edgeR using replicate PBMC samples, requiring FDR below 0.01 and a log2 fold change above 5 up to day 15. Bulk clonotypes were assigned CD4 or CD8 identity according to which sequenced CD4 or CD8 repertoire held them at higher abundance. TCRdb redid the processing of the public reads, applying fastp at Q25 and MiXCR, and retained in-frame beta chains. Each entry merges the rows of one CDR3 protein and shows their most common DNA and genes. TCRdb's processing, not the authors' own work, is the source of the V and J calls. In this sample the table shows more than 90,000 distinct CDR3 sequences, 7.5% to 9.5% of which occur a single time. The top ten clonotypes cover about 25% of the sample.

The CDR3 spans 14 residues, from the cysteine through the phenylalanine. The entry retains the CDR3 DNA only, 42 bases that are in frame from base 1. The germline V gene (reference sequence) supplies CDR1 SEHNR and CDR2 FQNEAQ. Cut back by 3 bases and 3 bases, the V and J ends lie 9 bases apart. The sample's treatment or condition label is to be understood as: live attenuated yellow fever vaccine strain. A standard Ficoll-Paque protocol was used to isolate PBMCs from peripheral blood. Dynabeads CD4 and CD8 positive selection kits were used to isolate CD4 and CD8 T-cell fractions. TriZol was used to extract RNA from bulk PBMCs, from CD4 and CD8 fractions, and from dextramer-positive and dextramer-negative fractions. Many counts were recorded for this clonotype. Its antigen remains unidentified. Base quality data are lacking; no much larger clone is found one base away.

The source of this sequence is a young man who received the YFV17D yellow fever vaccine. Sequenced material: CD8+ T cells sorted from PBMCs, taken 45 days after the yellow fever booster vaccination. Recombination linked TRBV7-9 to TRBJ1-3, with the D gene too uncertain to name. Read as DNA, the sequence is TGTGCCAGCAGCTTTTTGCCCGATGGAAACACCATATATTTT. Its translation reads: CASSFLPDGNTIYF.